The rows below give T cell receptor beta chains drawn from one sample of a study of CD8 T cells in Susac syndrome. TCRdb independently ran MiXCR on the immunoSEQ multiplex PCR reads; one entry per CDR3 protein. The top ten hold roughly 0.14% of the sample, which has some 210,000 distinct CDR3 sequences, approximately 94% seen once. The sequenced sample consisted of CD4+ T cells from PBMCs. Receptors originate from a human donor with Susac syndrome. Both conserved end residues are part of each CDR3. A D gene is named only where the DNA matches it firmly. Clone size is shown for a subset of rows, as once, few, many or a class of expanded clone.

d_call: TRBD2
v_call: TRBV20-1
clone_size: NA
j_call: TRBJ2-5
cdr3_nt: TGCAGTGTCCGAGGGCGGGGGGGCTCCCAAGAGACCCAGTACTTC
cdr3_aa: CSVRGRGGSQETQYF

d_call: NA
v_call: TRBV29-1
clone_size: NA
j_call: TRBJ2-7
cdr3_nt: TGCAGCGTTGAGGACACAGCCTACGAGCAGTACTTC
cdr3_aa: CSVEDTAYEQYF

d_call: NA
v_call: TRBV2
clone_size: NA
j_call: TRBJ1-1
cdr3_nt: TGTGCCAGCAGTGGGCAAACCGTCGGCACTGAAGCTTTCTTT
cdr3_aa: CASSGQTVGTEAFF

d_call: TRBD1
v_call: TRBV20-1
clone_size: once
j_call: TRBJ2-3
cdr3_nt: TGCAGTGCTAGAGATTGGGACAGGGCCACAGATACGCAGTATTTT
cdr3_aa: CSARDWDRATDTQYF

d_call: NA
v_call: TRBV20-1
clone_size: NA
j_call: TRBJ1-2
cdr3_nt: TGCAGTGTTCCCTTCCGGGACTCCTATGGCTACACCTTC
cdr3_aa: CSVPFRDSYGYTF

d_call: TRBD1
v_call: TRBV30
clone_size: once
j_call: TRBJ1-1
cdr3_nt: TGTGCCTGGAGCGACAAGGGACAGGGGGACGCTGAAGCTTTCTTT
cdr3_aa: CAWSDKGQGDAEAFF

d_call: NA
v_call: TRBV12-3/TRBV12-4
clone_size: NA
j_call: TRBJ2-3
cdr3_nt: TGTGCCAGCAGGACCTTGGGTGGGGGCACAGATACGCAGTATTTT
cdr3_aa: CASRTLGGGTDTQYF

d_call: TRBD1
v_call: TRBV20-1
clone_size: NA
j_call: TRBJ2-1
cdr3_nt: TGCAGTGCTACAGACCGGGACAGGGGTAGCAATGAGCAGTTCTTC
cdr3_aa: CSATDRDRGSNEQFF

d_call: TRBD2
v_call: TRBV4-1
clone_size: NA
j_call: TRBJ2-2
cdr3_nt: TGCGCCAGCAGCCAAGCTAGACTAGCGGGGGGGCAAAACACCGGGGAGCTGTTTTTT
cdr3_aa: CASSQARLAGGQNTGELFF

d_call: NA
v_call: TRBV30
clone_size: NA
j_call: TRBJ2-5
cdr3_nt: TGTGCCTGGACTACTGGGGAAGAGACCCAGTACTTC
cdr3_aa: CAWTTGEETQYF

d_call: TRBD1
v_call: TRBV13
clone_size: NA
j_call: TRBJ1-6
cdr3_nt: TGTGCCAGCAGCTTACCGGGACAGGCCTTTAGATCACCCCTCCACTTT
cdr3_aa: CASSLPGQAFRSPLHF

d_call: NA
v_call: TRBV30
clone_size: NA
j_call: TRBJ1-1
cdr3_nt: TGTGCCCTGAGGACCCTCGGGGCAGAGAACACTGAAGCTTTCTTT
cdr3_aa: CALRTLGAENTEAFF

d_call: TRBD2
v_call: TRBV7-9
clone_size: once
j_call: TRBJ2-5
cdr3_nt: TGTGCCAGCAGCCAAGACCCGGGGCTAGCGGGGAGTCAGACCCAGTACTTC
cdr3_aa: CASSQDPGLAGSQTQYF

d_call: NA
v_call: TRBV7-2
clone_size: NA
j_call: TRBJ2-1
cdr3_nt: TGTGCCAGCAGCTTAGTGGAGGTCTACGGTGAGCAGTTCTTC
cdr3_aa: CASSLVEVYGEQFF

d_call: TRBD1
v_call: TRBV20-1
clone_size: NA
j_call: TRBJ1-2
cdr3_nt: TGCAGTGCTAGGGGGGACAGGGACCACTATGGCTACACCTTC
cdr3_aa: CSARGDRDHYGYTF

d_call: NA
v_call: TRBV7-6
clone_size: NA
j_call: TRBJ2-1
cdr3_nt: TGTGCCAGCAGCTTGAATAATGAGCAGTTCTTC
cdr3_aa: CASSLNNEQFF

d_call: NA
v_call: TRBV12-3/TRBV12-4
clone_size: NA
j_call: TRBJ1-6
cdr3_nt: TGTGCCAGCAGTCGGACAGATAATTCACCCCTCCACTTT
cdr3_aa: CASSRTDNSPLHF

d_call: TRBD1
v_call: TRBV27
clone_size: NA
j_call: TRBJ2-7
cdr3_nt: TGTGCCAGCAGCGGGACAGGGGTGTCCGCCTACGAGCAGTACTTC
cdr3_aa: CASSGTGVSAYEQYF

d_call: NA
v_call: TRBV5-1
clone_size: NA
j_call: TRBJ1-6
cdr3_nt: TGCGCCAGCAGCTTGGGGGGTCGGACAGAAAATTCACCCCTCCACTTT
cdr3_aa: CASSLGGRTENSPLHF

d_call: TRBD1
v_call: TRBV20-1
clone_size: NA
j_call: TRBJ2-7
cdr3_nt: TGCAGTGTCAGTCCGGGACAGGGGGCGATCAGGGGCGAGCAGTACTTC
cdr3_aa: CSVSPGQGAIRGEQYF

d_call: NA
v_call: TRBV4-3
clone_size: NA
j_call: TRBJ2-7
cdr3_nt: TGCGCCAGCAGCCAAGATCAGGGGCTTTTCTACGAGCAGTACTTC
cdr3_aa: CASSQDQGLFYEQYF

d_call: NA
v_call: TRBV27
clone_size: NA
j_call: TRBJ1-3
cdr3_nt: TGTGCCAGCAGTTCGACAGGACGGAGCTCTGGAAACACCATATATTTT
cdr3_aa: CASSSTGRSSGNTIYF

d_call: NA
v_call: TRBV30
clone_size: NA
j_call: TRBJ2-5
cdr3_nt: TGTGCCTGGGGGGGCCAAGAGACCCAGTACTTC
cdr3_aa: CAWGGQETQYF

d_call: NA
v_call: TRBV7-9
clone_size: NA
j_call: TRBJ1-5
cdr3_nt: TGTGCCAGCAGCAGGGCCTCGCAAGACCAGCCCCAGCATTTT
cdr3_aa: CASSRASQDQPQHF

d_call: TRBD2
v_call: TRBV5-6
clone_size: NA
j_call: TRBJ2-3
cdr3_nt: TGTGCCAGCAGCCTAGGGAGGGACTCTCGCACAGATACGCAGTATTTT
cdr3_aa: CASSLGRDSRTDTQYF

d_call: NA
v_call: TRBV3-1
clone_size: once
j_call: TRBJ1-1
cdr3_nt: TGTGCCAGCAGCCCCCGGACAGTGTTTGGTACTGAAGCTTTCTTT
cdr3_aa: CASSPRTVFGTEAFF

d_call: TRBD2
v_call: TRBV4-2
clone_size: NA
j_call: TRBJ2-5
cdr3_nt: TGTGCCAGCAGCCAAGGGGTTAGCGGGGTTCAGGAGACCCAGTACTTC
cdr3_aa: CASSQGVSGVQETQYF

d_call: TRBD2
v_call: TRBV24-1
clone_size: NA
j_call: TRBJ2-3
cdr3_nt: TGTGCCACCAGTGTCGGACTAGCTCGTCCAGATACGCAGTATTTT
cdr3_aa: CATSVGLARPDTQYF

d_call: TRBD1
v_call: TRBV30
clone_size: NA
j_call: TRBJ1-5
cdr3_nt: TGTGCCTGGAGCGCTGACAGGGCGAGCAATCAGCCCCAGCATTTT
cdr3_aa: CAWSADRASNQPQHF

d_call: NA
v_call: TRBV7-9
clone_size: NA
j_call: TRBJ2-1
cdr3_nt: TGTGCCAGCAGCTTAGTATCGGGTGATGAGCAGTTCTTC
cdr3_aa: CASSLVSGDEQFF

d_call: TRBD1
v_call: TRBV4-3
clone_size: NA
j_call: TRBJ1-6
cdr3_nt: TGCGCCAGCAGCCAGGAGACAGGGGACAATTCACCCCTCCACTTT
cdr3_aa: CASSQETGDNSPLHF

d_call: NA
v_call: TRBV18
clone_size: NA
j_call: TRBJ2-5
cdr3_nt: TGTGCCAGCTCACCCTCGCAGGAAGAGACCCAGTACTTC
cdr3_aa: CASSPSQEETQYF

d_call: TRBD2
v_call: TRBV20-1
clone_size: NA
j_call: TRBJ2-3
cdr3_nt: TGCAGTGCTAGAGATAGAGTAGCGGGGGGCACAGATACGCAGTATTTT
cdr3_aa: CSARDRVAGGTDTQYF

d_call: TRBD1
v_call: TRBV12-3/TRBV12-4
clone_size: NA
j_call: TRBJ1-1
cdr3_nt: TGTGCCAGCAGATACCTCTTGACAGGGGCTTTGAACACTGAAGCTTTCTTT
cdr3_aa: CASRYLLTGALNTEAFF

d_call: NA
v_call: TRBV5-4
clone_size: once
j_call: TRBJ1-1
cdr3_nt: TGTGCCAGCAGCATCCGAGGGCCCCACACTGAAGCTTTCTTT
cdr3_aa: CASSIRGPHTEAFF

d_call: NA
v_call: TRBV5-4
clone_size: NA
j_call: TRBJ2-3
cdr3_nt: TGTGCCAGCAGCTTGGACTATGGGGGGACAGATACGCAGTATTTT
cdr3_aa: CASSLDYGGTDTQYF

d_call: NA
v_call: TRBV25-1
clone_size: NA
j_call: TRBJ2-1
cdr3_nt: TGTGCCAGCAGTTTAGCGGCCAATGAGCAGTTCTTC
cdr3_aa: CASSLAANEQFF

d_call: TRBD1
v_call: TRBV20-1
clone_size: NA
j_call: TRBJ2-7
cdr3_nt: TGCAGTGCTACAGGGGGTGGGGAGCAGTACTTC
cdr3_aa: CSATGGGEQYF

d_call: NA
v_call: TRBV12-3/TRBV12-4
clone_size: NA
j_call: TRBJ1-1
cdr3_nt: TGTGCCAGCAGTCGATTCGAAGCTTTCTTT
cdr3_aa: CASSRFEAFF

d_call: NA
v_call: TRBV12-3/TRBV12-4
clone_size: NA
j_call: TRBJ1-2
cdr3_nt: TGTGCCAGCAGTTGGGGGGCCTATGGCTACACCTTC
cdr3_aa: CASSWGAYGYTF

d_call: NA
v_call: TRBV6-5
clone_size: NA
j_call: TRBJ1-5
cdr3_nt: TGTGCCAGCAGTTCTTCATGGGGTTTCAATCAGCCCCAGCATTTT
cdr3_aa: CASSSSWGFNQPQHF

d_call: TRBD2
v_call: TRBV20-1
clone_size: NA
j_call: TRBJ2-5
cdr3_nt: TGCAGTGCAAGTAGCGGGGGGGAAAAGACCCAGTGCTTC
cdr3_aa: CSASSGGEKTQCF

d_call: NA
v_call: TRBV30
clone_size: NA
j_call: TRBJ1-6
cdr3_nt: TGTGCCTGGAGTACTACAGGGTCCGCACCCCTCCACTTT
cdr3_aa: CAWSTTGSAPLHF

d_call: NA
v_call: TRBV29-1
clone_size: NA
j_call: TRBJ1-5
cdr3_nt: TGCAGCGTTGTGGGGGGTGTCAATCAGCCCCAGCATTTT
cdr3_aa: CSVVGGVNQPQHF

d_call: NA
v_call: TRBV5-1
clone_size: NA
j_call: TRBJ2-1
cdr3_nt: TGCGCCAGCAGGTTGATAAGCCAGATCGGTAATGAGCAGTTCTTC
cdr3_aa: CASRLISQIGNEQFF

d_call: TRBD1
v_call: TRBV12-3/TRBV12-4
clone_size: NA
j_call: TRBJ1-1
cdr3_nt: TGTGCCAGCAGCGATTCCGGGACAGGGGGCGAAGCTTTCTTT
cdr3_aa: CASSDSGTGGEAFF

d_call: NA
v_call: TRBV5-6
clone_size: NA
j_call: TRBJ2-4
cdr3_nt: TGTGCCAGCAGCTTGGAGGGCGCAGGGAAAACCAAAAACATTCAGTACTTC
cdr3_aa: CASSLEGAGKTKNIQYF